The next 18 T cell receptor beta chains were all read from a single sample in a study of Graves' ophthalmopathy and Graves' hyperthyroidism. The TCR beta CDR3 regions underwent amplification from RNA transcripts. The library came from an HTBI-primed first-round RT-PCR and a second-round multiplex PCR. TCRdb re-called the multiplex PCR reads through MiXCR, storing one row per CDR3 protein. The table shows a few hundred thousand distinct CDR3 sequences, with approximately 37% occurring only once. The sample was peripheral blood or thyroid tissue (not recorded which). The receptors originated from an adult man with Graves' hyperthyroidism.

This clonotype has just a few counts. A much larger clone is a single base away; this may be a read error. The chain is built from TRBV7-3 and TRBJ2-2; TRBD1 aligns across 7 bases. Germline assignment: CDR1 SGHTA and CDR2 FQGTGA. The CDR3 totals 14 residues. Germline trimming cut 1 base from V and 6 bases from J; bases unmatched to any gene: 2. The CDR3 sequence is CASSLIGGAGELFF. CDR3 nucleotides: TGTGCCAGCAGCTTAATAGGGGGCGCCGGGGAGCTGTTTTTT.

Many counts were recorded for this clonotype. The V call is TRBV7-8, the J call TRBJ1-2; D not certain. The CDR3 length is 12 residues. Per germline, CDR1 SGHVS and CDR2 FQNEAQ. The V end was cut by 1 base, the J end by 4 bases, with 4 bases between. CDR3 region: CASSLVSYGYTF. The CDR3 coding sequence is TGTGCCAGCAGCTTAGTCTCCTATGGCTACACCTTC. Looking up the rest from reference TRBV7-8 and TRBJ1-2 gives the full variable domain: GAGVSQSPRYKVAKRGQDVALRCDPISGHVSLFWYQQALGQGPEFLTYFQNEAQLDKSGLPSDRFFAERPEGSVSTLKIQRTQQEDSAVYLCASSLVSYGYTFGSGTRLTVV.

This clonotype was recorded many times. The rearrangement uses TRBV5-6 and TRBJ2-7; no definite D call. The V gene's germline CDR1 is SGHDT and CDR2 YYEEEE. This CDR3 has 13 amino acids. The germline V and J ends were trimmed by 0 bases and 1 base, with 5 bases remaining between them. The CDR3 DNA reads as TGTGCCAGCAGCTTGGTGGATTCCTACGAGCAGTACTTC. The encoded protein is CASSLVDSYEQYF.

As to this clonotype: A much larger clone sits a single nucleotide away, making a read error possible. This chain connects TRBV20-1 to TRBJ2-5; D gene unclear. From germline, CDR1 is DFQATT and CDR2 SNEGSKA (reference sequence). This CDR3 has 17 amino acids. CDR3 bases: TGCAGTGCTAGAGATCCCCTAGTGTCGATAAGTCAAGAGACCCGGTACTTC. This sequence encodes CSARDPLVSISQETRYF.

At least ten counts were recorded for this clonotype. The rearrangement joins TRBV13 to TRBJ2-7, with 9 bases lining up with TRBD2. The germline gives CDR1 PRHDT, CDR2 FYEKMQ (reference sequence). Germline trimming cut 0 bases from V and 0 bases from J; bases unmatched to any gene: 6. This CDR3 has 17 residues. This CDR3 is CASSLGGLAGNSYEQYF. DNA of the CDR3: TGTGCCAGCAGCTTAGGCGGGCTAGCGGGGAACTCCTACGAGCAGTACTTC.

Remarks on this clonotype: The germline gene is not matched at one end of the junction; a read error may be the cause. V gene TRBV2 combines with J gene TRBJ2-7; unclear D gene. The CDR3 contains 12 residues. Germline values: CDR1 SNHLY, CDR2 FYNNEI. The CDR3 DNA sequence: TGTGCCAGCTCCCCCAGAGGTTACGAGCTGTACTTC. It codes for CASSPRGYELYF.

With regard to this clonotype: A much larger clone sits a single nucleotide away, making a read error possible. V and J are TRBV20-1 and TRBJ2-2, with TRBD2 as a possible D gene (7 bases). This CDR3 spans 14 amino acids. In germline, CDR1 is DFQATT, CDR2 SNEGSKA (reference sequence). For the CDR3, the DNA is TGCAGTGCTAGGCCGGGGGGCCACACCGGGGAGCTGTCTTTT. Translation gives CSARPGGHTGELSF.

On this clonotype: An end of the junction differs from the germline gene, which may be a read error. The chain joins TRBV7-9 to TRBJ1-1, with 8 nucleotides matching TRBD1. Looked up from germline, CDR1 is SEHNR and CDR2 is FQNEAQ (reference sequence). CDR3 size: 15 residues. The CDR3 DNA reads TGTGCCAACAGCCATTTCGACAGGGGGAACACTGAAGCTTTCTTT. Its protein is CANSHFDRGNTEAFF.

The chain uses TRBV10-3 and TRBJ2-7; D unclear. The CDR3 length is 12 residues. Per germline, CDR1 ENHRY and CDR2 SYGVKD. V was trimmed by 6 bases and J by 2 bases, leaving 8 bases between them. The CDR3 DNA follows: TGTGCCATCAGCCAAGATCCCTACGAGCAGTACTTC. Translated, it gives CAISQDPYEQYF.

This clonotype was picked up many times. This chain joins TRBV5-6 and TRBJ1-4, with D hard to call. The CDR3 is made up of 14 amino acids. Trimming pared 0 bases from V and 5 bases from J, leaving 8 bases between. Germline CDR1 reads SGHDT; CDR2 reads YYEEEE. The CDR3 loop is CASSLDLANEKLFF. As DNA, the CDR3 is TGTGCCAGCAGCTTGGATCTGGCCAATGAAAAACTGTTTTTT.

This chain links TRBV20-1 with TRBJ2-5, with D perhaps TRBD2 (5 bases). Germline V CDR1 and CDR2: DFQATT, SNEGSKA (reference sequence). V was shortened by 3 bases and J by 12 bases, with 14 bases between the two germline ends. The CDR3 extends over 11 amino acids. The CDR3: CSARTLGLEYF. The CDR3 DNA follows: TGCAGTGCTAGGACATTAGGACTTGAGTACTTC.

This clonotype was recorded at least ten times. This chain uses TRBV2 with TRBJ2-7; TRBD2 matches at 9 bases. The CDR3 covers 14 residues. Germline values: CDR1 SNHLY, CDR2 FYNNEI. V dropped 9 bases and J dropped 0; count of bases not matched to a gene: 6. CDR3 coding DNA: TGTGCCAGTCCCGTTAGCGGGAGCTCCTACGAGCAGTACTTC. Its protein is CASPVSGSSYEQYF.

The chain is built from TRBV10-3 and TRBJ2-2; 9 positions match TRBD2. V was pared by 6 bases and J by 3 bases, with 17 bases of the junction left unmatched. In germline, CDR1 is ENHRY, CDR2 SYGVKD. This CDR3 region has 19 residues. The CDR3 loop reads CAIRVLAGRSGVDTGELFF. CDR3 DNA: TGTGCCATCAGGGTACTAGCGGGCCGATCAGGGGTCGACACCGGGGAGCTGTTTTTT.

This clonotype showed up many times. This chain links TRBV5-8 with TRBJ1-6; TRBD1 agrees at 7 bases. The CDR3 is 15 amino acids. Germline V gene sequence: CDR1 SGHTS, CDR2 YDEGEE. Trimming at V came to 2 bases and at J to 11 bases, leaving 10 bases not matched to a gene. CDR3 bases: TGTGCCAGCAGCTTCAACCGGGACAGAATTACACCCCTCCACTTT. It yields the protein CASSFNRDRITPLHF.

The chain uses TRBV29-1 and TRBJ1-1, with D maybe TRBD1 (5 bases). CDR3 length: 13 amino acids. With 7 bases removed from V and 4 bases from J, the gap between germline ends came to 16 bases. CDR1 is SQVTM and CDR2 is ANQGSEA in the germline V gene. The CDR3 loop is CSGLAGPGTEAFF. CDR3 coding DNA: TGCAGCGGACTGGCAGGGCCCGGCACTGAAGCTTTCTTT.

There are many counts of this clonotype. The J gene is TRBJ2-5, the V gene TRBV6-5; TRBD2 aligns across 13 bases. CDR3 size: 13 residues. Trimming took 9 bases from V and 4 from J; bases not matched to a gene: 2. Germline V gene lookup returns CDR1 MNHEY and CDR2 SVGAGI. The CDR3: CASGLAGVETQYF. The DNA of the CDR3 is TGTGCCAGTGGACTAGCGGGAGTAGAGACCCAGTACTTC.

This clonotype was recorded at least ten times. The CDR3 sequence: CSVGHTGTGDYGYTF. CDR3 nucleotide sequence: TGCAGCGTTGGACACACCGGGACAGGGGACTATGGCTACACCTTC. This rearrangement joins TRBV29-1 to TRBJ1-2; TRBD1 matches at 10 bases. The CDR3 sequence is 15 residues long. V shed 4 bases and J 3 bases; nucleotides not matched to a gene: 8. The germline CDR1 and CDR2 sequences are SQVTM and ANQGSEA.

The chain links TRBV7-3 to TRBJ2-5; D may be TRBD1 (5 bases). The J call may be wrong; the DNA end is better matched by TRBJ2-1. The CDR3 extends over 13 amino acids. Germline V gene lookup returns CDR1 SGHTA and CDR2 FQGTGA. CDR3 bases: TGTGCCAGCAGCTTATTCCAGGGCTATGAGCAGTTCTTC. It codes for CASSLFQGYEQFF.